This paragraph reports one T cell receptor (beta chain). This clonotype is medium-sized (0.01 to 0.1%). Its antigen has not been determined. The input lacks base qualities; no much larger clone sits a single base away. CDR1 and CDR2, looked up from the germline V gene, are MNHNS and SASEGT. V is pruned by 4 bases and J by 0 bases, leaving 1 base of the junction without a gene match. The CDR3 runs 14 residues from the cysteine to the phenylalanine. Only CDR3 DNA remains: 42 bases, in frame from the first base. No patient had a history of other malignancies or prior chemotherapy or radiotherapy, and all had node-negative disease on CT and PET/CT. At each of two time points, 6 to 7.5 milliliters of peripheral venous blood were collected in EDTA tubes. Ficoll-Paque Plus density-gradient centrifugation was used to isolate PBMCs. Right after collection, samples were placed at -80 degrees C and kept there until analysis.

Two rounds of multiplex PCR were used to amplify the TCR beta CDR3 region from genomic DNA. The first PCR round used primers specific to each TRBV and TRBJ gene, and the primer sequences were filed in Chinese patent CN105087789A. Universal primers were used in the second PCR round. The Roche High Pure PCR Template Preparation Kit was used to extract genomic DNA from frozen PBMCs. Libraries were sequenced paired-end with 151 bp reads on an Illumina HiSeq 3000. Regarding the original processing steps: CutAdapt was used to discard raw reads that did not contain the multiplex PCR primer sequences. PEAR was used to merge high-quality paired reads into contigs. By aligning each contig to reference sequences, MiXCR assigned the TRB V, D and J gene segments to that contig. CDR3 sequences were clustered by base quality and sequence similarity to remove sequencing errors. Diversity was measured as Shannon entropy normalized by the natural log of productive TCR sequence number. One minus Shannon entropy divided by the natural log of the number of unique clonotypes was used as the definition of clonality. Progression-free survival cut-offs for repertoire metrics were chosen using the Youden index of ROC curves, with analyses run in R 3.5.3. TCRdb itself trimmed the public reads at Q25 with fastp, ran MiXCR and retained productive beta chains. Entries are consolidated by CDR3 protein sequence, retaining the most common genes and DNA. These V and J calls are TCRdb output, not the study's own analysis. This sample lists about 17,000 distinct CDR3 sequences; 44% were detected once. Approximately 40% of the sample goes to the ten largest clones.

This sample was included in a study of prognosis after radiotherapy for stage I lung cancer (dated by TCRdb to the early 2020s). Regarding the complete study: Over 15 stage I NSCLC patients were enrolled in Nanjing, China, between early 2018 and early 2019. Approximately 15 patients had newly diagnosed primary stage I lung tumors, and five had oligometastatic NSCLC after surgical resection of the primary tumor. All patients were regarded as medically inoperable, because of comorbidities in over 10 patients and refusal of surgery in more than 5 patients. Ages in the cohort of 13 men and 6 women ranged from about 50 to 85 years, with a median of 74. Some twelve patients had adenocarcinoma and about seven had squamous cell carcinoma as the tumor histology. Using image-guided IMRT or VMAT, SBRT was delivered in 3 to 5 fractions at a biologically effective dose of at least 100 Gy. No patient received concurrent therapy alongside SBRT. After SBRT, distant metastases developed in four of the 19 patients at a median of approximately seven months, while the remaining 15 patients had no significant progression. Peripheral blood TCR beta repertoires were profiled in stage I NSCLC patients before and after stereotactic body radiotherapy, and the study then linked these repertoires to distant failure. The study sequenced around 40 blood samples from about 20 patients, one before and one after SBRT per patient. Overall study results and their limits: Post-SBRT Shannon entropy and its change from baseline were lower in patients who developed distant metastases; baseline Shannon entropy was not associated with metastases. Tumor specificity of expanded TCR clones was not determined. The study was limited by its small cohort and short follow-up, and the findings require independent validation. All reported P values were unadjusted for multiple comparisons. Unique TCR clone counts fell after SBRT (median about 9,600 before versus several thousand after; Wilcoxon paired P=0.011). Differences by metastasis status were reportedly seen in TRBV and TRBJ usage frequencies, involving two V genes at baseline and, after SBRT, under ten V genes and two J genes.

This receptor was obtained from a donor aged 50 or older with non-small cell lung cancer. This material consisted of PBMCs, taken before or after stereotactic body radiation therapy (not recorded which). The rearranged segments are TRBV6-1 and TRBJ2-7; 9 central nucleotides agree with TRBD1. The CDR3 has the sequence CASSGGQGSYEQYF. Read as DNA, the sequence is TGTGCCAGCAGTGGGGGACAGGGCTCCTACGAGCAGTACTTC.